This TCR beta chain was documented in a study of blood T cells in healthy people across ages. Study results and limitations: Estimated diversity, derived from one million T cells, was regarded as an underestimate.

A J-beta primer mix and a sample-barcoded 5' primer were used in a second PCR of about 7 to 12 cycles. TCRdb processed the 5' RACE reads anew with MiXCR; each CDR3 protein has one entry. The sample contains more than 750,000 distinct CDR3 sequences, almost 30% of which appear only once. Germline V lookup: CDR1 SGDLS, CDR2 YYNGEE. This CDR3 spans 15 amino acids. As to this clonotype: The target antigen is unknown.

These data were also reused for a study on T cells of mothers and their children.

The sample taken for sequencing was blood. This chain uses TRBV9 with TRBJ2-5; 7 bases match TRBD1. TRBJ2-1 matches the DNA end more closely, so the J call is doubtful. The TCR sequence derives from a woman between 35 and 50 years old in good health. The chain's CDR3 is CASSVSPGQQETQFF. Here the CDR3 DNA reads TGTGCCAGCAGCGTATCTCCGGGACAGCAAGAGACCCAGTTCTTC.